One sample yielded the 2 T cell receptor beta chains listed below, sequenced in a study of Ad26.COV2.S vaccination and SARS-CoV-2 variants. The method was immunoSEQ multiplex PCR; TCRdb's version includes in-frame clones alone and lacks a portion of them. The sample consists of hundreds of thousands of clones, around 90% of them appearing once. Treatment reported: 15 to 20 received Ad26.COV2.S at low or high dose, single or two shots; roughly five received placebo; per-sample allocation not given. It was on day 63 after the first vaccine or placebo injection that samples were taken. Here the sequenced sample was peripheral blood, taken in a trial of Ad26.COV2.S vaccine versus placebo. These receptors originate from a person between 18 and 59 years old who received the Ad26.COV2.S COVID-19 vaccine or a placebo.

This clone came up a few times. J is TRBJ1-3 and V is TRBV7-9; D is possibly TRBD1 (6 bases). The V end lost 5 bases, the J end lost 4 bases, and 15 bases lay between the germline ends. This CDR3 contains 15 residues. CDR1 is SEHNR and CDR2 is FQNEAQ in the germline V gene (reference sequence). Here the CDR3 reads CASSLSPGQGNTIYF. The DNA for the CDR3 is TGTGCCAGCAGCCTAAGTCCGGGACAAGGAAACACCATATATTTT.

This clone turned up a few times. The chain is built from TRBV29-1 and TRBJ1-5; 11 nucleotides agree with TRBD1. With 6 bases clipped from V and 5 bases from J, the junction kept 6 bases outside the gene matches. The CDR3 contains 14 residues. The germline gives CDR1 SQVTM, CDR2 ANQGSEA. In nucleotides, the CDR3 is TGCAGCGTGGGCACGGGACAGGGGGATCAGCCCCAGCATTTT. It yields the protein CSVGTGQGDQPQHF. The complete variable domain, with remaining parts taken from reference TRBV29-1 and TRBJ1-5, reads SAVISQKPSRDICQRGTSLTIQCQVDSQVTMMFWYRQQPGQSLTLIATANQGSEATYESGFVIDKFPISRPNLTFSTLTVSNMSPEDSSIYLCSVGTGQGDQPQHFGDGTRLSIL.